This T cell receptor (beta chain) was sequenced during a study of post-analysis software for immune sequencing data. The TCR beta cDNA libraries carried unique molecular identifiers. Via MiXCR, TCRdb re-called the PCR reads, giving one row per CDR3 protein. Of roughly 150,000 distinct CDR3 sequences listed, about 36% are singletons. Study conclusions and caveats: Roughly five TRBV segments appeared more often in patients than in controls, and TRBV5-6, TRBV5-1 and TRBV20-1 were among these. Multiple sclerosis patients had significantly lower normalized Chao1 diversity than controls.

CDR3 length equals 14 residues. After removal of 8 bases from V and 6 bases from J, the junction contained 10 bases not matched to a gene. This clonotype was picked up a small number of times. The antigen is not known. The chain is built from TRBV12-3 or TRBV12-4 and TRBJ2-3, with TRBD1 identical over 8 bases. Sample: blood, taken after autologous hematopoietic stem cell transplantation. The sequence was obtained from a girl under 18 with multiple sclerosis. CDR3 in DNA: TGTGCCAGCTTCCGGACAGGGTCGGGGGATACGCAGTATTTT. Protein product: CASFRTGSGDTQYF.